Listed here is a single T cell receptor (beta chain). The antigen is unknown. Assay: immunoSEQ multiplex PCR; the TCRdb copy retains only in-frame clones and omits some. The data show under 150,000 clones, about 93% seen once. This sample was included in a study of graft-versus-host responses after intestinal transplantation. Across the study: Transplant types were multivisceral, liver-intestinal, or isolated intestinal. Anti-thymocyte globulin was used for induction in all recipients, who then took tacrolimus and steroids for about three years.

Germline V gene lookup returns CDR1 MNHNS and CDR2 SASEGT. The CDR3 contains 15 residues. Trimming took off 0 bases at V and 5 bases at J, with 10 bases between the two ends. Study-wide findings and caveats: GvH clones surfaced in recipient marrow, some emerging earlier in ileum or blood. Individuals carrying graft-donor T cell macrochimerism showed high graft-versus-host to host-versus-graft clonal ratios in allografts.

The specimen comprised unstimulated CD4+ T cells sorted from spleen or lymph node cells, sampled before intestinal transplant. The sequence came from a human donor who received an intestinal transplant. This chain joins TRBV6-1 and TRBJ1-4, with unresolved D. The chain's CDR3 is CASSEASRFNEKLFF. CDR3 sequence (DNA): TGTGCCAGCAGTGAAGCTAGCAGATTCAATGAAAAACTGTTTTTT.